The 17 T cell receptor beta chains below all came from one sample that was sequenced in a study of blood T cell repertoires in COVID-19. Sequencing was performed with immunoSEQ multiplex PCR; in TCRdb, only in-frame clones are kept and a portion is missing. The table records 80,000 to 100,000 clones, 90% to 95% of them present only once. Material: peripheral blood. These receptor sequences come from a human donor with active COVID-19. The donor label of this sample is uncertain.

This rearrangement joins TRBV11-2 to TRBJ2-5; 10 bases are shared with TRBD1. Looked up from germline, CDR1 is SGHAT and CDR2 is FQNNGV. CDR3 size: 17 residues. J lost 3 bases, V lost 1 base, and 8 bases had no gene match. For the CDR3, the DNA is TGTGCCAGCAGCTTAGTACGGGGGGGGACAGGGGAAGAGACCCAGTACTTC. Protein product: CASSLVRGGTGEETQYF.

DNA for the CDR3: TGTGCCAGCAACGGCGGCCGACAGGGTTGGTCTGAAGCTTTCTTT. Its protein product is CASNGGRQGWSEAFF. The rearrangement uses TRBV2 and TRBJ1-1, with 7 bases fitting TRBD1. Trimming cost V 7 bases and J 6 bases; bases outside gene matches: 14. The CDR3 totals 15 residues. The germline gives CDR1 SNHLY, CDR2 FYNNEI.

The CDR3, as DNA: TGTGCCAGTAACTTAAACGGGGGGGACCAAGAGACCCAGTACTTC. Translation: CASNLNGGDQETQYF. The rearrangement uses TRBV3-1 (or the pseudogene TRBV3-2) and TRBJ2-5, with 8 bases aligning to TRBD2. Trimming removed 9 bases from V and 0 bases from J; junction bases left unmatched: 9. The CDR3 contains 15 residues. Germline lookup yields CDR1 LGHDT and CDR2 YNNKEL (reference sequence).

This clone was observed a handful of times. The chain joins TRBV11-2 to TRBJ2-5; TRBD2 might be the D (7 bases). With 3 bases removed from V and 4 bases from J, the gap between germline ends came to 9 bases. Germline loops: CDR1 SGHAT, CDR2 FQNNGV. The CDR3 sequence is 13 residues long. Here the CDR3 DNA reads TGTGCCAGCAGCTTCGGGGGGCGAGAGACCCAGTACTTC. Translation gives CASSFGGRETQYF.

The rearrangement uses TRBV5-8 and TRBJ2-5; weak D call: TRBD2 (5 bases). The CDR3 runs to 16 residues. CDR1 is SGHTS and CDR2 is YDEGEE in the germline V gene. With 0 bases removed from V and 5 bases from J, the gap between germline ends came to 17 bases. Written as DNA, the CDR3 is TGTGCCAGCAGCTTGGTGGGTCCGGGGAAGCGGGAGACCCAGTACTTC. It yields the protein CASSLVGPGKRETQYF.

J is TRBJ1-6 and V is TRBV9; D not certain. The CDR3 length is 14 residues. Germline-derived CDR1 and CDR2 are SGDLS and YYNGEE. V lost 10 bases, J lost 3 bases, and 14 bases lay in between. The CDR3 bases are TGTGCCGCAGTGAGGGCCCTCTATAATTCACCCCTCCACTTT. Residues: CAAVRALYNSPLHF.

This chain links TRBV6-1 with TRBJ1-6; no definite D call. Germline V gives CDR1 MNHNS, CDR2 SASEGT. The length of the CDR3 is 15 residues. The V end was cut by 2 bases, the J end by 7 bases, with 12 bases between. The CDR3 nucleotides are TGTGCCAGCAGTGAACACGCAGGCCTAAATTCACCCCTCCACTTT. As protein: CASSEHAGLNSPLHF.

The chain combines TRBV7-8 with TRBJ2-3, with 10 bases that match TRBD1. The CDR3 spans 17 residues. Trimming took 5 bases from V and 2 from J; bases not matched to a gene: 10. Germline V gene data show CDR1 as SGHVS and CDR2 as FQNEAQ. This CDR3 is CASSARQGATSTDTQYF. CDR3 DNA: TGTGCCAGCAGCGCCAGACAGGGGGCGACGTCCACAGATACGCAGTATTTT.

V and J are TRBV2 and TRBJ2-2; a possible D gene is TRBD1 (5 bases). The CDR3 extends over 15 amino acids. CDR1 is SNHLY, CDR2 FYNNEI, per germline. The V gene lost 6 bases and the J gene lost 1 base, with 12 bases spanning the gap. Written as DNA, the CDR3 is TGTGCCAGCAGCATCCGCCAGGGGAACACCGGGGAGCTGTTTTTT. Amino acids: CASSIRQGNTGELFF.

The chain is built from TRBV11-2 and TRBJ2-7; D ambiguous. From germline, CDR1 is SGHAT and CDR2 FQNNGV. CDR3 length equals 16 residues. V lost 2 bases, J lost 0 bases, and 14 bases lay in between. The DNA of the CDR3 is TGTGCCAGCAGCTTAATCACTCGCTCAAGCTCCTACGAGCAGTACTTC. The encoded protein is CASSLITRSSSYEQYF.

The rearrangement links TRBV18 to TRBJ1-6; D is ambiguous. V was pared by 5 bases and J by 7 bases, with 6 bases between. Germline V CDR1 and CDR2: KGHSH, LQKENI. This CDR3 has 12 residues. This chain's CDR3 is CASSSLNSPLHF. CDR3 nucleotides: TGTGCCAGCTCATCCCTCAATTCACCCCTCCACTTT.

The rearrangement uses TRBV6-5 and TRBJ1-3; possible D gene TRBD1, 5 bases. Germline CDR1 reads MNHEY; CDR2 reads SVGAGI. V lost 7 bases, J lost 0 bases, and 13 bases lay in between. There are 15 residues in the CDR3. The CDR3 DNA reads TGTGCCAGCACCTCGACAGCGAACTCTGGAAACACCATATATTTT. Translation: CASTSTANSGNTIYF.

This clone was observed a few times. The V and J genes are TRBV2 and TRBJ1-6, with 11 bases matching TRBD1. Trimming at V came to 8 bases and at J to 14 bases, leaving 11 bases not matched to a gene. Germline V CDR1 and CDR2: SNHLY, FYNNEI. CDR3 length: 14 amino acids. DNA of the CDR3: TGTGCCAGCGGAGGGGACAGGGGGAAATTGACCCTCCACTTT. Encoded protein: CASGGDRGKLTLHF.

The chain links TRBV2 to TRBJ2-7, with TRBD1 matching 7 bases. The CDR3 runs 14 residues. After removal of 4 bases from V and 2 bases from J, the junction contained 5 bases not matched to a gene. Germline values: CDR1 SNHLY, CDR2 FYNNEI. The CDR3 sequence is CASSATGTTYEQYF. CDR3 sequence (DNA): TGTGCCAGCAGTGCGACAGGGACCACCTACGAGCAGTACTTC.

This rearrangement joins TRBV7-2 to TRBJ1-2; 9 bases fit TRBD1. This CDR3 region has 13 residues. J lost 7 bases, V lost 8 bases, and 8 bases had no gene match. Germline V CDR1 and CDR2: SGHTA, FQGNSA. CDR3 region: CASRTGEWGGYTF. The DNA for the CDR3 is TGTGCCAGCCGGACAGGGGAATGGGGTGGCTACACCTTC.

This clone occurred a few times. The chain uses TRBV11-2 and TRBJ1-6; D is undetermined. V dropped 2 bases and J dropped 9 bases, with 5 bases sitting between them. The CDR3 totals 12 residues. Germline CDR1 SGHAT, CDR2 FQNNGV. The CDR3 bases are TGTGCCAGCAGCTTATCGGGTTCACCCCTCCACTTT. It is translated as CASSLSGSPLHF. Complete variable domain (other parts from reference TRBV11-2 and TRBJ1-6): EAGVAQSPRYKIIEKRQSVAFWCNPISGHATLYWYQQILGQGPKLLIQFQNNGVVDDSQLPKDRFSAERLKGVDSTLKIQPAKLEDSAVYLCASSLSGSPLHFGNGTRLTVT.

This chain links TRBV6-5 with TRBJ1-2, with D tentatively TRBD1 (6 bases). The V gene lost 6 bases and the J gene lost 4 bases, with 18 bases spanning the gap. The V gene's germline CDR1 is MNHEY and CDR2 SVGAGI. The CDR3 has 15 residues. CDR3 amino acids: CASRIGGSRSYGYTF. As DNA, the CDR3 is TGTGCCAGCAGGATAGGGGGTAGCAGAAGCTATGGCTACACCTTC.